The 11 T cell receptor beta chains listed next were all sequenced from one sample in a study of CD8 T cells in Susac syndrome. Random hexamers were used to reverse transcribe an amount of roughly 0.5 to 1 ug RNA. TCRdb passed the immunoSEQ multiplex PCR reads through MiXCR, listing each CDR3 protein once. This table holds roughly 400,000 distinct CDR3 sequences, 85% to 90% found once. What was sequenced was CD8+ T cells from PBMCs. The receptors here all came from a human donor with multiple sclerosis.

The chain couples TRBV3-1 to TRBJ2-1; the match to TRBD2 covers 10 bases. The CDR3 loop spans 16 amino acids. J lost 8 bases, V lost 0 bases, and 7 bases had no gene match. Germline V lookup: CDR1 LGHDT, CDR2 YNNKEL (reference sequence). The CDR3 DNA reads as TGTGCCAGCAGCCAAGATCTGCTAGCGGGGGCCCATGAGCAGTTCTTC. Amino acids: CASSQDLLAGAHEQFF.

The V gene is TRBV20-1, the J gene TRBJ1-1; D remains ambiguous. CDR3 size: 14 residues. Trimming removed 5 bases at V and 1 base at J, with 14 bases between. Germline V lookup: CDR1 DFQATT, CDR2 SNEGSKA (reference sequence). The CDR3 DNA is TGCAGTGCTGACCTCGGGGAGGAGAACACTGAAGCTTTCTTT. Protein product: CSADLGEENTEAFF.

The chain joins TRBV6-1 to TRBJ1-3; D is ambiguous. Between the trimmed V and J ends, which lost 4 bases and 4 bases, there was a span of 11 bases. In germline, CDR1 is MNHNS, CDR2 SASEGT. This CDR3 contains 14 residues. The CDR3 is CASSVLEIGNTIYF. The DNA of the CDR3 is TGTGCCAGCAGTGTTCTGGAGATCGGAAACACCATATATTTT.

This sequence joins TRBV27 and TRBJ2-1; 7 bases are a match to TRBD1. The CDR3 is 16 residues long. Germline V CDR1 and CDR2: MNHEY, SMNVEV (reference sequence). Trimming removed 5 bases from V and 5 bases from J; junction bases left unmatched: 12. CDR3 coding DNA: TGTGCCAGCAGTCCAAGCCCGACAGGGTTAGACAATGAGCAGTTCTTC. Translating it yields CASSPSPTGLDNEQFF.

This clonotype was detected a few times. This chain links TRBV6-5 with TRBJ2-3, with D uncertain. Germline values: CDR1 MNHEY, CDR2 SVGAGI. The CDR3 contains 11 residues. V lost 0 bases to trimming and J lost 5 bases, with 0 bases between them. The CDR3: CASSYSDTQYF. The CDR3 coding sequence is TGTGCCAGCAGTTACTCAGATACGCAGTATTTT.

A note on this clonotype: A read error may account for a junction end that differs from germline. This sequence joins TRBV27 and TRBJ1-1, with D perhaps TRBD1 (5 bases). The CDR3 has 14 amino acids. Germline V gene sequence: CDR1 MNHEY, CDR2 SMNVEV (reference sequence). CDR3 bases: TGTGCCAACAGTTTATTTGGACAGAACACTGAAGCTTTCTTT. This translates into CANSLFGQNTEAFF.

The chain has TRBV28 and TRBJ2-7; 14 positions agree with TRBD2. The CDR3 extends over 19 amino acids. Unmatched junction bases numbered 19, after V lost 5 bases and J lost 7 bases. Germline CDR1 is MDHEN and CDR2 is SYDVKM. In DNA form, the CDR3 reads TGTGCCAGCAGTCTTTCCGTCATAAAGGGACTAGCGGGAGCAATTGAGCAGTACTTC. As protein: CASSLSVIKGLAGAIEQYF.

The V gene is TRBV15, the J gene TRBJ1-5; D uncertain. Germline values: CDR1 LNHNV, CDR2 YYDKDF (reference sequence). The V end was cut by 3 bases, the J end by 3 bases, with 18 bases between. The CDR3 length is 17 residues. This chain's CDR3 is CATSSSLTDWVNQPQHF. CDR3 coding DNA: TGTGCCACCAGCAGTTCCCTAACGGACTGGGTCAATCAGCCCCAGCATTTT.

This clonotype was counted a few times. The chain carries TRBV29-1 and TRBJ2-7; D unresolved. Germline CDR1 and CDR2: SQVTM and ANQGSEA. The V and J ends lost 7 bases and 4 bases respectively, with 8 bases between them. The CDR3 has 10 residues. CDR3 nucleotides: TGCAGCGCTGTTTTTTACGAGCAGTACTTC. It encodes CSAVFYEQYF.

This clonotype was recorded a few times. J is TRBJ1-5 and V is TRBV28, with a possible D match to TRBD1 (5 bases). CDR1 is MDHEN and CDR2 is SYDVKM in the germline V gene. The CDR3 is 14 amino acids. The V and J ends lost 5 bases and 1 base respectively, with 9 bases between them. The CDR3 sequence is CASSPDRSNQPQHF. DNA for the CDR3: TGTGCCAGCAGTCCCGACAGAAGCAATCAGCCCCAGCATTTT.

The CDR3 region has the DNA TGTGCCAGCAGTGAGGCGGATACCTCCTACAATGAGCAGTTCTTC. Translated, it gives CASSEADTSYNEQFF. V and J are TRBV2 and TRBJ2-1; no clear D. This CDR3 is 15 amino acids long. Per the germline V gene, CDR1 is SNHLY and CDR2 is FYNNEI. Between the trimmed V and J ends, which lost 3 bases and 0 bases, there was a span of 9 bases.